These T cell receptor beta chains were read from a single sample in a study of early T cells in non-severe SARS-CoV-2 infection. In TCRdb, the 5' RACE reads were re-called with MiXCR into one record per CDR3 protein. The sample lists about 60,000 distinct CDR3 sequences, roughly a tenth occurring once. The specimen sequenced was whole blood. Receptors originate from an adult who was a healthcare worker with PCR-confirmed SARS-CoV-2 infection or an uninfected control (not recorded which). CDR3s include the opening cysteine and the closing phenylalanine or tryptophan. The order of the fields is CDR3 length, clone size, V gene, D gene, J gene, CDR3 DNA, CDR3 protein. D genes are given only for firm matches. A clone size is listed for some rows: how often the clone was seen (once, few, many), or a class if it is expanded.

cdr3_length: 13; clone_size: .; v_call: TRBV7-8; d_call: .; j_call: TRBJ1-2; cdr3_nt: TGTGCCAGCAGCTTATACGGGCAGGAGGGCTACACCTTC; cdr3_aa: CASSLYGQEGYTF
cdr3_length: 13; clone_size: .; v_call: TRBV6-5; d_call: .; j_call: TRBJ1-4; cdr3_nt: TGTGCCAGCAGTCGAGTTACTAATGAAAAACTGTTTTTT; cdr3_aa: CASSRVTNEKLFF
cdr3_length: 16; clone_size: medium-sized; v_call: TRBV3-1; d_call: TRBD2; j_call: TRBJ2-5; cdr3_nt: TGTGCCAGCAGCCTCGGACTAGCGGGGGGCCAAGAGACCCAGTACTTC; cdr3_aa: CASSLGLAGGQETQYF
cdr3_length: 12; clone_size: .; v_call: TRBV29-1; d_call: .; j_call: TRBJ1-2; cdr3_nt: TGCAGCGTCGCCCCGGGGAACTATGGCTACACCTTC; cdr3_aa: CSVAPGNYGYTF
cdr3_length: 13; clone_size: .; v_call: TRBV2; d_call: .; j_call: TRBJ2-2; cdr3_nt: TGTGCCAGCGGATTCCAGGGTAGCGGGGAGCTGTTTTTT; cdr3_aa: CASGFQGSGELFF
cdr3_length: 14; clone_size: many; v_call: TRBV29-1; d_call: TRBD1; j_call: TRBJ1-1; cdr3_nt: TGCAGCGTTGAGCCAGGGACAGGGGGGACTGAAGCTTTCTTT; cdr3_aa: CSVEPGTGGTEAFF
cdr3_length: 13; clone_size: few; v_call: TRBV2; d_call: .; j_call: TRBJ1-2; cdr3_nt: TGTGCCAGCAGTGAAGGGACAGTATCCGGCTACACCTTC; cdr3_aa: CASSEGTVSGYTF
cdr3_length: 14; clone_size: .; v_call: TRBV18; d_call: TRBD2; j_call: TRBJ2-1; cdr3_nt: TGTGCCAGCTCACCCGGGACTAGCGACAGAAAGCAGTTCTTC; cdr3_aa: CASSPGTSDRKQFF
cdr3_length: 15; clone_size: many; v_call: TRBV7-9; d_call: .; j_call: TRBJ2-2; cdr3_nt: TGTGCCAGCAGCCCGGGACATGCGAACACCGGGGAGCTGTTTTTT; cdr3_aa: CASSPGHANTGELFF
cdr3_length: 10; clone_size: .; v_call: TRBV12-3/TRBV12-4; d_call: .; j_call: TRBJ2-1; cdr3_nt: TGTGCCAGTAACTACAATGAGCAGTTCTTC; cdr3_aa: CASNYNEQFF
cdr3_length: 11; clone_size: many; v_call: TRBV24-1; d_call: .; j_call: TRBJ2-1; cdr3_nt: TGTGCCTCGGAGGGCTACAATGAGCAGTTCTTC; cdr3_aa: CASEGYNEQFF
cdr3_length: 16; clone_size: many; v_call: TRBV30; d_call: .; j_call: TRBJ1-5; cdr3_nt: TGTGCCTGGAGTGTACGGGACGTCGGCCCGGGGCAGCCCCAGCATTTT; cdr3_aa: CAWSVRDVGPGQPQHF
cdr3_length: 13; clone_size: few; v_call: TRBV12-3/TRBV12-4; d_call: .; j_call: TRBJ1-1; cdr3_nt: TGTGCCAGCAGTTTAGAGCAAACGACGGAAGCTTTCTTT; cdr3_aa: CASSLEQTTEAFF
cdr3_length: 13; clone_size: few; v_call: TRBV10-3; d_call: .; j_call: TRBJ1-1; cdr3_nt: TGTGCCATCAGTGAGGAGGGGATCACTGAAGCTTTCTTT; cdr3_aa: CAISEEGITEAFF
cdr3_length: 14; clone_size: .; v_call: TRBV19; d_call: .; j_call: TRBJ1-4; cdr3_nt: TGTGCCAGTAGACAACGTGGAAGGGGAGAAAAACTGTTTTTT; cdr3_aa: CASRQRGRGEKLFF
cdr3_length: 15; clone_size: few; v_call: TRBV4-1; d_call: TRBD1; j_call: TRBJ2-1; cdr3_nt: TGCGCCAGCAGCCAAACACGGACAGGGCGTATTGAGCAGTTCTTC; cdr3_aa: CASSQTRTGRIEQFF
cdr3_length: 16; clone_size: .; v_call: TRBV12-3/TRBV12-4; d_call: TRBD2; j_call: TRBJ2-1; cdr3_nt: TGTGCCAGCACTGCCGGGACTAGCGGGGGGTACAATGAGCAGTTCTTC; cdr3_aa: CASTAGTSGGYNEQFF
cdr3_length: 15; clone_size: many; v_call: TRBV3-1; d_call: .; j_call: TRBJ2-2; cdr3_nt: TGTGCCAGCAGCCAAGTAACTTCCGGGACCGGGGAGCTGTTTTTT; cdr3_aa: CASSQVTSGTGELFF
cdr3_length: 12; clone_size: .; v_call: TRBV30; d_call: .; j_call: TRBJ1-1; cdr3_nt: TGTGCCTGGAGTCTTACAGGGTCTGAAGCTTTCTTT; cdr3_aa: CAWSLTGSEAFF
cdr3_length: 13; clone_size: .; v_call: TRBV30; d_call: .; j_call: TRBJ2-2; cdr3_nt: TGTGCCTGGAGTGTTAGTAACACCGGGGAGCTGTTTTTT; cdr3_aa: CAWSVSNTGELFF
cdr3_length: 12; clone_size: few; v_call: TRBV29-1; d_call: .; j_call: TRBJ1-2; cdr3_nt: TGCAGCGTTGAGGGCAGAGCCTATGGCTACACCTTC; cdr3_aa: CSVEGRAYGYTF
cdr3_length: 12; clone_size: few; v_call: TRBV20-1; d_call: .; j_call: TRBJ1-2; cdr3_nt: TGCAGTGCTAGAGACCCAGGGCATGGCTACACCTTC; cdr3_aa: CSARDPGHGYTF
cdr3_length: 18; clone_size: .; v_call: TRBV7-2; d_call: .; j_call: TRBJ2-5; cdr3_nt: TGTGCCAGCAGCTTACTACTCGGGACGGAAGCCTTCCAAGAGACCCAGTACTTC; cdr3_aa: CASSLLLGTEAFQETQYF
cdr3_length: 16; clone_size: .; v_call: TRBV7-2; d_call: .; j_call: TRBJ2-3; cdr3_nt: TGTGCCAGCAGCTCCCAGACTGAGATAAACACAGATACGCAGTATTTT; cdr3_aa: CASSSQTEINTDTQYF
cdr3_length: 15; clone_size: many; v_call: TRBV25-1; d_call: .; j_call: TRBJ1-3; cdr3_nt: TGTGCCAGCCGCGGCCCCCTGGGGACTGGAAACACCATATATTTT; cdr3_aa: CASRGPLGTGNTIYF
cdr3_length: 14; clone_size: .; v_call: TRBV2; d_call: .; j_call: TRBJ1-5; cdr3_nt: TGTGCCAGCAGCAAGAGGGGGGTTATGGAGCCCCAGCATTTT; cdr3_aa: CASSKRGVMEPQHF
cdr3_length: 14; clone_size: .; v_call: TRBV7-2; d_call: .; j_call: TRBJ2-3; cdr3_nt: TGTGCCAGCAGCTCCACGGGGTCTCCAGATACGCAGTATTTT; cdr3_aa: CASSSTGSPDTQYF
cdr3_length: 14; clone_size: many; v_call: TRBV7-3; d_call: .; j_call: TRBJ2-3; cdr3_nt: TGTGCCAGCAGCTTACTAGGGGCCACAGATACGCAGTATTTT; cdr3_aa: CASSLLGATDTQYF
cdr3_length: 15; clone_size: few; v_call: TRBV12-5; d_call: TRBD1; j_call: TRBJ1-5; cdr3_nt: TGTGCTAGTGGCCCCCGGGACAGGAATAATCAGCCCCAGCATTTT; cdr3_aa: CASGPRDRNNQPQHF
cdr3_length: 16; clone_size: few; v_call: TRBV20-1; d_call: TRBD1; j_call: TRBJ2-3; cdr3_nt: TGCAGTGCTAGAGAACTGGGACAGGGGGACACAGATACGCAGTATTTT; cdr3_aa: CSARELGQGDTDTQYF
cdr3_length: 14; clone_size: .; v_call: TRBV7-2; d_call: .; j_call: TRBJ1-5; cdr3_nt: TGTGCCAGCAGTACGGACAGTAGCAATCAGCCCCAGCATTTT; cdr3_aa: CASSTDSSNQPQHF
cdr3_length: 16; clone_size: few; v_call: TRBV5-4; d_call: .; j_call: TRBJ1-1; cdr3_nt: TGTGCCAGCAGCTCCCCCCGGGGCGGAATGAACACTGAAGCTTTCTTT; cdr3_aa: CASSSPRGGMNTEAFF
cdr3_length: 12; clone_size: .; v_call: TRBV28; d_call: TRBD1; j_call: TRBJ1-2; cdr3_nt: TGTGCCAGCAGGGGAAAGGGACAGGGCCACACCTTC; cdr3_aa: CASRGKGQGHTF
cdr3_length: 15; clone_size: few; v_call: TRBV7-8; d_call: TRBD2; j_call: TRBJ2-2; cdr3_nt: TGTGCCAGCAGCCCTAAGCGGGGGGTCACCGGGGAGCTGTTTTTT; cdr3_aa: CASSPKRGVTGELFF
cdr3_length: 15; clone_size: .; v_call: TRBV6-1; d_call: TRBD2; j_call: TRBJ2-1; cdr3_nt: TGTGCCAGCAGGGAACTAGCGGGGATCTACAATGAGCAGTTCTTC; cdr3_aa: CASRELAGIYNEQFF
cdr3_length: 16; clone_size: few; v_call: TRBV24-1; d_call: .; j_call: TRBJ2-3; cdr3_nt: TGTGCCACCAGTGACATGACCGGGAAAGGCACAGATACGCAGTATTTT; cdr3_aa: CATSDMTGKGTDTQYF
cdr3_length: 12; clone_size: .; v_call: TRBV29-1; d_call: .; j_call: TRBJ1-1; cdr3_nt: TGCAGCGTCTCGGACCCGAACACTGAAGCTTTCTTT; cdr3_aa: CSVSDPNTEAFF
cdr3_length: 14; clone_size: .; v_call: TRBV9; d_call: TRBD2; j_call: TRBJ2-3; cdr3_nt: TGTGCCAGCAGCCTCGCTGGAGCGGGGGATACGCAGTATTTT; cdr3_aa: CASSLAGAGDTQYF
cdr3_length: 15; clone_size: few; v_call: TRBV6-6; d_call: TRBD1; j_call: TRBJ1-4; cdr3_nt: TGTGCCAGCAGTTCTAGTGGGCAGGGGGCGCGGGAACTGTTTTTT; cdr3_aa: CASSSSGQGARELFF
cdr3_length: 14; clone_size: many; v_call: TRBV6-5; d_call: .; j_call: TRBJ2-5; cdr3_nt: TGTGCCAGCAGTTACGGGGGGGCCGAGGTGACCCAGTACTTC; cdr3_aa: CASSYGGAEVTQYF
cdr3_length: 15; clone_size: .; v_call: TRBV9; d_call: .; j_call: TRBJ1-1; cdr3_nt: TGTGCCAGCAGCGTTCATGCAGACCCGAACACTGAAGCTTTCTTT; cdr3_aa: CASSVHADPNTEAFF
cdr3_length: 17; clone_size: many; v_call: TRBV7-6; d_call: .; j_call: TRBJ2-6; cdr3_nt: TGTGCCAGCAGCCGCCTAGGAGGGGTCTCTGGGGCCAACGTCCTGACTTTC; cdr3_aa: CASSRLGGVSGANVLTF
cdr3_length: 15; clone_size: few; v_call: TRBV6-2/TRBV6-3; d_call: TRBD2; j_call: TRBJ2-1; cdr3_nt: TGTGCCAGCAGCCATAGCGGGGGGGGCTACAATGAGCAGTTCTTC; cdr3_aa: CASSHSGGGYNEQFF
cdr3_length: 13; clone_size: .; v_call: TRBV24-1; d_call: .; j_call: TRBJ2-2; cdr3_nt: TGTGCCACCCTTGAGCGCGACACCGGGGAGCTGTTTTTT; cdr3_aa: CATLERDTGELFF
cdr3_length: 12; clone_size: .; v_call: TRBV6-2/TRBV6-3; d_call: .; j_call: TRBJ2-3; cdr3_nt: TGTGCCAGCAAGAGGTTCACAGATACGCAGTATTTT; cdr3_aa: CASKRFTDTQYF
cdr3_length: 10; clone_size: .; v_call: TRBV29-1; d_call: .; j_call: TRBJ1-5; cdr3_nt: TGCAGCGTTGGAACCCAGCCCCAGCATTTT; cdr3_aa: CSVGTQPQHF
cdr3_length: 15; clone_size: .; v_call: TRBV11-2; d_call: .; j_call: TRBJ2-3; cdr3_nt: TGTGCCAGCAGCTTAGATCTTAGGACAGCAGATACGCAGTATTTT; cdr3_aa: CASSLDLRTADTQYF
cdr3_length: 14; clone_size: few; v_call: TRBV25-1; d_call: .; j_call: TRBJ1-1; cdr3_nt: TGTGCCAGCAGGCCAGACAGAATGAACACTGAAGCTTTCTTT; cdr3_aa: CASRPDRMNTEAFF
cdr3_length: 13; clone_size: many; v_call: TRBV12-3/TRBV12-4; d_call: TRBD1; j_call: TRBJ1-5; cdr3_nt: TGTGCCAGTAGACAGGGGGCCTCTCAGCCCCAGCATTTT; cdr3_aa: CASRQGASQPQHF
cdr3_length: 15; clone_size: .; v_call: TRBV7-8; d_call: TRBD2; j_call: TRBJ2-5; cdr3_nt: TGTGCCAGCAGCCCCCGGCGGGGGGGCCAAGAGACCCAGTACTTC; cdr3_aa: CASSPRRGGQETQYF
cdr3_length: 13; clone_size: .; v_call: TRBV2; d_call: .; j_call: TRBJ2-3; cdr3_nt: TGTGCCAGCAGGAGGGGAGTTACAGATACGCAGTATTTT; cdr3_aa: CASRRGVTDTQYF
cdr3_length: 13; clone_size: many; v_call: TRBV12-3/TRBV12-4; d_call: .; j_call: TRBJ2-5; cdr3_nt: TGTGCCAGCAGTTTGGTTAGCCCGGGGACCCAGTACTTC; cdr3_aa: CASSLVSPGTQYF
cdr3_length: 17; clone_size: few; v_call: TRBV7-2; d_call: TRBD1; j_call: TRBJ2-2; cdr3_nt: TGTGCCAGCAGCTTTTTCGAAGACAGGGGAAAGTCCGGGGAGCTGTTTTTT; cdr3_aa: CASSFFEDRGKSGELFF
cdr3_length: 15; clone_size: many; v_call: TRBV5-1; d_call: .; j_call: TRBJ2-5; cdr3_nt: TGCGCCAGCAGCCCAGGTCCTTCTGAGGTGGAGACCCAGTACTTC; cdr3_aa: CASSPGPSEVETQYF